The rows below give T cell receptor beta chains drawn from one sample of a study of spatial heterogeneity in lung cancer. TCRdb reprocessed the 5' RACE reads with MiXCR, giving one entry per CDR3 protein. The table lists around 10,000 distinct CDR3 sequences, around 9.4% of them singletons. The sequences come from PBMCs, collected at surgery. The receptors were gathered from a male donor with early-stage non-small cell lung cancer. The CDR3 runs from the conserved cysteine through the conserved F or W. The D gene is left open where the match is weak. Not all rows give a size; the values are once, few, many and, for expanded clones, a class.

size: many
V: TRBV7-4
D: NA
J: TRBJ1-4
DNA: TGTGCCAGCAGCCGCGGGAGGGTACAGAAACTGTTTTTT
CDR3: CASSRGRVQKLFF

size: many
V: TRBV6-2/TRBV6-3
D: NA
J: TRBJ2-5
DNA: TGTGCCAGCAGTTACGTGGAGACCCAGTACTTC
CDR3: CASSYVETQYF

size: many
V: TRBV11-3
D: NA
J: TRBJ2-2
DNA: TGTGCCAGCAGCTTAGGACAGGAGAACACCGGGGAGCTGTTTTTT
CDR3: CASSLGQENTGELFF

size: few
V: TRBV7-2
D: NA
J: TRBJ1-1
DNA: TGTGCCAGCAGCCCCTACCGGGAGAACACTGAAGCTTTCTTT
CDR3: CASSPYRENTEAFF

size: NA
V: TRBV7-8
D: TRBD2
J: TRBJ2-5
DNA: TGTGCCAGCAGCTTAGAGCGGGGGGGCCGGGAGACCCAGTACTTC
CDR3: CASSLERGGRETQYF

size: many
V: TRBV29-1
D: NA
J: TRBJ2-1
DNA: TGCAGCCTAACCTTAGTTTCGTGGGACTACAATGAGCAGTTCTTC
CDR3: CSLTLVSWDYNEQFF

size: many
V: TRBV20-1
D: NA
J: TRBJ1-3
DNA: TGCAGTGCCTTGGGACTCTCAGGAAACACCATATATTTT
CDR3: CSALGLSGNTIYF

size: NA
V: TRBV7-9
D: NA
J: TRBJ2-3
DNA: TGTGCCAGTCTGATGGCCCTTAGCACAGATACGCAGTATTTT
CDR3: CASLMALSTDTQYF

size: many
V: TRBV3-1
D: TRBD1
J: TRBJ1-5
DNA: TGTGCCAGCAGCCCCGGACAGGGGGTCCCCCAGCATTTT
CDR3: CASSPGQGVPQHF

size: many
V: TRBV19
D: NA
J: TRBJ1-5
DNA: TGTGCCAGTAGCTTGCGGGCAGCCGAACTTTTTAATAGCAATCAGCCCCAGCATTTT
CDR3: CASSLRAAELFNSNQPQHF

size: many
V: TRBV19
D: NA
J: TRBJ2-5
DNA: TGTGCCAGTAGTATCGGAAGGACGGAGACCCAGTACTTC
CDR3: CASSIGRTETQYF

size: many
V: TRBV23-1
D: TRBD1
J: TRBJ1-1
DNA: TGCGCCAGCAATGACAGGGAGCACACTGAAGCTTTCTTT
CDR3: CASNDREHTEAFF

size: many
V: TRBV5-4
D: NA
J: TRBJ2-5
DNA: TGTGCCAGCAGCTTGGAACAGGGAGGGGAGACCCAGTACTTC
CDR3: CASSLEQGGETQYF

size: medium-sized
V: TRBV19
D: NA
J: TRBJ2-1
DNA: TGTGCCAGTAGTACCCTGACAGGCAGTCCGTTCTTC
CDR3: CASSTLTGSPFF

size: many
V: TRBV5-1
D: NA
J: TRBJ2-1
DNA: TGCGCCAGCAGCTGGTCAGCGATGCCGACCTACAATGAGCAGTTCTTC
CDR3: CASSWSAMPTYNEQFF

size: medium-sized
V: TRBV7-8
D: NA
J: TRBJ2-5
DNA: TGTGCCAGCAGCCTGACAGTTACCCAAGAGACCCAGTACTTC
CDR3: CASSLTVTQETQYF

size: NA
V: TRBV7-3
D: TRBD2
J: TRBJ2-1
DNA: TGTGCCAGCAGCTTAACGCACGCGGGGGGCGCCTCCTCCTACAATGAGCAGTTCTTC
CDR3: CASSLTHAGGASSYNEQFF